This TCR beta chain comes out of a study of PD-L1 blockade in urothelial cancer. Study in general: Peripheral blood specimens exhibited a median yield of about 140,000 T cells. Points from the study as a whole: Pretreatment TCR clonality in blood, when below the median, was predictive of better survival.

Notes on this clone: Its antigen is unidentified.

V was pared by 5 bases and J by 5 bases, with 4 bases of the junction left unmatched. CDR1 and CDR2 (germline): MNHNS, SASEGT. The CDR3 is 14 amino acids. Produced via immunoSEQ multiplex PCR; TCRdb's table is partial and in-frame only. The top ten hold roughly a tenth of the sample, which has more than 75,000 clones, roughly nine tenths seen once. The clonotype was recovered from a man aged 55 to 70 with urothelial cancer. The V call is TRBV6-1, the J call TRBJ2-2; 8 bases map to TRBD1. Sequencing was performed on PBMCs, taken around atezolizumab (anti-PD-L1) treatment. The CDR3 DNA reads TGTGCCAGCAGTCCCAGGACAGGGACCGGGGAGCTGTTTTTT. It specifies CASSPRTGTGELFF.